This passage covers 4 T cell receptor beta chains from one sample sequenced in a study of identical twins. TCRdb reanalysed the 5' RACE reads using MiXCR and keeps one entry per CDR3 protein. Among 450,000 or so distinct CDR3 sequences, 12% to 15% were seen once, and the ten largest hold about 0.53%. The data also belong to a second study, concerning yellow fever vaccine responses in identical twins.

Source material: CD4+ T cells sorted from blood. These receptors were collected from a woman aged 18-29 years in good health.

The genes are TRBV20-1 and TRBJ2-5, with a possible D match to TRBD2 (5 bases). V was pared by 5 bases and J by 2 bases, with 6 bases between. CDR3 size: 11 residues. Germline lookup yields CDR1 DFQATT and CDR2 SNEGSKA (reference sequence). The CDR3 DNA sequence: TGCAGTGCTGGGAGTCAAGAGACCCAGTACTTC. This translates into CSAGSQETQYF.

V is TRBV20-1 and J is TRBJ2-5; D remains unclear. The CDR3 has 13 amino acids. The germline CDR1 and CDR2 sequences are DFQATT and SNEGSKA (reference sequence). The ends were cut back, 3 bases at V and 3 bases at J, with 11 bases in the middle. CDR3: CSASALPKETQYF. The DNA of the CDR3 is TGCAGTGCTAGTGCCCTACCGAAAGAGACCCAGTACTTC.

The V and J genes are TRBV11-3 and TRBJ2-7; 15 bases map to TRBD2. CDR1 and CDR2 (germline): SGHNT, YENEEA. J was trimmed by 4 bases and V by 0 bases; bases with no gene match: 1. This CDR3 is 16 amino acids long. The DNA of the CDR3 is TGTGCCAGCAGCTTAGATGGGACTAGCGGGAGGTACGAGCAGTACTTC. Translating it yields CASSLDGTSGRYEQYF.

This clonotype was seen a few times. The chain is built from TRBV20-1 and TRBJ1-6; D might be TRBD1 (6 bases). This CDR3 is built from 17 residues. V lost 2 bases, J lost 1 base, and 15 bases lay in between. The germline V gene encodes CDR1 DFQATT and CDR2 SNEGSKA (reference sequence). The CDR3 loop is CSARRGRFQSYNSPLHF. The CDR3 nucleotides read TGCAGTGCTAGACGGGGGCGCTTCCAGTCCTATAATTCACCCCTCCACTTT.